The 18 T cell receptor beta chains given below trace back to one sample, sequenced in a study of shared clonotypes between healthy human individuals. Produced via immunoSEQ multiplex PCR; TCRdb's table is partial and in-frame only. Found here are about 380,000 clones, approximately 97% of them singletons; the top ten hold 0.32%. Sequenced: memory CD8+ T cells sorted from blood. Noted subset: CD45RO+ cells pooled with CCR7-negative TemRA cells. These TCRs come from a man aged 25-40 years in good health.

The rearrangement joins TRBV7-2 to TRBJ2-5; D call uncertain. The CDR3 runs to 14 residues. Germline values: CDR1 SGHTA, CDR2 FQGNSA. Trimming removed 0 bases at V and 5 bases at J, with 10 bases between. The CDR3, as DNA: TGTGCCAGCAGCTTAGCGGGGTTGGTGGAGACCCAGTACTTC. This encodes CASSLAGLVETQYF.

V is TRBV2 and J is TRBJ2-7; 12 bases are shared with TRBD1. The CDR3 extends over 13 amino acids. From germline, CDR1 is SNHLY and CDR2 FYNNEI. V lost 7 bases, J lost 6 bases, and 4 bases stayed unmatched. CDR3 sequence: CASTGTGGSEQYF. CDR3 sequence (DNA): TGTGCCAGCACCGGGACAGGGGGCTCCGAGCAGTACTTC.

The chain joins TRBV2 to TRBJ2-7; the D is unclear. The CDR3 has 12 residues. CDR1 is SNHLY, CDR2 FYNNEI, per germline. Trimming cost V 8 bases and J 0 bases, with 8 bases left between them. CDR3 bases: TGTGCCAGCTTAACAGTCTCCTACGAGCAGTACTTC. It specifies CASLTVSYEQYF.

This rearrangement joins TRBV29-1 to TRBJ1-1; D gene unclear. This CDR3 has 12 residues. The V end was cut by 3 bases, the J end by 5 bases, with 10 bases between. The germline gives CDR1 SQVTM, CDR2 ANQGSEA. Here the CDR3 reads CSVEKAGTEAFF. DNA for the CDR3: TGCAGCGTTGAGAAAGCGGGGACTGAAGCTTTCTTT.

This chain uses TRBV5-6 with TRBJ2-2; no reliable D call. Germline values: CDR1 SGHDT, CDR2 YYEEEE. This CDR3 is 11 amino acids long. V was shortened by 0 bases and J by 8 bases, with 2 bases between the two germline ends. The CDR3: CASSLEGELFF. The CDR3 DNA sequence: TGTGCCAGCAGCTTGGAGGGGGAGCTGTTTTTT.

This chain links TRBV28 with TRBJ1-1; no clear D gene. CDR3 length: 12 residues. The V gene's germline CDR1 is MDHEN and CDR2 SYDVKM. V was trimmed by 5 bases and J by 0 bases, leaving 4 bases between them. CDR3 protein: CASSVMNTEAFF. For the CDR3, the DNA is TGTGCCAGCAGTGTCATGAACACTGAAGCTTTCTTT.

CDR3 amino acids: CASSPNPSSYEQYF. CDR3 bases: TGCGCCAGCAGCCCGAACCCTAGCTCCTACGAGCAGTACTTC. The chain has TRBV5-1 and TRBJ2-7; D not certain. The CDR3 is 14 amino acids. The germline V gene has CDR1 SGHRS and CDR2 YFSETQ. Trimming pared 4 bases from V and 0 bases from J, leaving 11 bases between.

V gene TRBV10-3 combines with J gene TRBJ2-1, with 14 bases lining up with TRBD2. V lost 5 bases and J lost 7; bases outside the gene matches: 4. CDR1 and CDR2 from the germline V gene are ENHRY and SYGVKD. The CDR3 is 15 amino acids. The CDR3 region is CAISKGTSGRNEQFF. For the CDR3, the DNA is TGTGCCATCAGTAAAGGGACTAGCGGGAGAAATGAGCAGTTCTTC.

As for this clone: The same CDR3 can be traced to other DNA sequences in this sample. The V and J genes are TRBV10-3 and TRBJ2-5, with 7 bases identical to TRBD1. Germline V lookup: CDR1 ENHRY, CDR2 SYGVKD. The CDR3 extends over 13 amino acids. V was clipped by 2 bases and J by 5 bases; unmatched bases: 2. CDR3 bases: TGTGCCATCAGTGAGAGGGGGCGCGAGACCCAGTACTTC. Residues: CAISERGRETQYF.

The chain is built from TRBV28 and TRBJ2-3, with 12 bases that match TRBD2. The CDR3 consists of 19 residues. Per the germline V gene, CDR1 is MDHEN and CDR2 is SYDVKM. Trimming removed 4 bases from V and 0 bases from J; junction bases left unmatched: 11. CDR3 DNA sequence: TGTGCCAGCAGTTCGGGGAGACTAGCGGGAGTGCGTAGCACAGATACGCAGTATTTT. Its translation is CASSSGRLAGVRSTDTQYF.

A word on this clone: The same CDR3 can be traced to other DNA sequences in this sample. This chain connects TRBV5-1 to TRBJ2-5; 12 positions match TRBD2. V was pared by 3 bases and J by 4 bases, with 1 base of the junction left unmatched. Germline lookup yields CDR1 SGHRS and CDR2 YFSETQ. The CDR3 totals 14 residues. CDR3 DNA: TGCGCCAGCAGCTCGGGACTAGCGGGAGAGACCCAGTACTTC. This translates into CASSSGLAGETQYF.

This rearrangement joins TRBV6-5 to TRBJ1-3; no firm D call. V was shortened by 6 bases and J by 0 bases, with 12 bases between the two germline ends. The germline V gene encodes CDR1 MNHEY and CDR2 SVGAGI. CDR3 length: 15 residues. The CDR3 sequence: CASSHDGDSGNTIYF. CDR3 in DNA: TGTGCCAGCAGCCACGACGGGGACTCTGGAAACACCATATATTTT.

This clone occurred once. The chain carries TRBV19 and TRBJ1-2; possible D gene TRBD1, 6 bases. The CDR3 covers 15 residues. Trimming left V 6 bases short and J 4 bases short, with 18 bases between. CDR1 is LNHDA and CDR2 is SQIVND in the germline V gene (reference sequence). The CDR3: CASSETGKRTYGYTF. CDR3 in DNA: TGTGCCAGTAGCGAAACAGGGAAGAGGACCTATGGCTACACCTTC.

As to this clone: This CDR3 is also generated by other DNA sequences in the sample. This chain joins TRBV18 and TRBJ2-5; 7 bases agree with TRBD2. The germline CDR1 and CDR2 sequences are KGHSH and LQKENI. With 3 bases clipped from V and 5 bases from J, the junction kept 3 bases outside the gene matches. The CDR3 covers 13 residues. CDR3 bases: TGTGCCAGCTCACCCCCCGGGGGGGAGACCCAGTACTTC. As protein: CASSPPGGETQYF. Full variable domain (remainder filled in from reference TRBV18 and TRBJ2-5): NAGVMQNPRHLVRRRGQEARLRCSPMKGHSHVYWYRQLPEEGLKFMVYLQKENIIDESGMPKERFSAEFPKEGPSILRIQQVVRGDSAAYFCASSPPGGETQYFGPGTRLLVL.

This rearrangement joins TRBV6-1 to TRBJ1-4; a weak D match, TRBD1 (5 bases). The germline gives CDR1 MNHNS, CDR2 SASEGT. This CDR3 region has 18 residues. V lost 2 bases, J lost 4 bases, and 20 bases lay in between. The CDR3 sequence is CASSEMWISDMINEKLFF. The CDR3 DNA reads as TGTGCCAGCAGTGAAATGTGGATATCGGACATGATTAATGAAAAACTGTTTTTT.

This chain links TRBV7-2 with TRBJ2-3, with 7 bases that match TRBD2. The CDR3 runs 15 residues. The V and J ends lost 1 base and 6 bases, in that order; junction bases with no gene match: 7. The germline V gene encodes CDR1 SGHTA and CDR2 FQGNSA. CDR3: CASSLGGGWTDTQYF. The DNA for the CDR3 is TGTGCCAGCAGCTTAGGGGGAGGGTGGACGGATACGCAGTATTTT.

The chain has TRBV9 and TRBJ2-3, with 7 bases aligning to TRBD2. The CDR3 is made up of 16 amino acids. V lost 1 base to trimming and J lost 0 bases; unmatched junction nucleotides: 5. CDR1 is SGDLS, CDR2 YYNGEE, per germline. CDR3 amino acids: CASSVKQTSSTDTQYF. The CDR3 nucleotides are TGTGCCAGCAGCGTAAAACAGACTAGCAGCACAGATACGCAGTATTTT.

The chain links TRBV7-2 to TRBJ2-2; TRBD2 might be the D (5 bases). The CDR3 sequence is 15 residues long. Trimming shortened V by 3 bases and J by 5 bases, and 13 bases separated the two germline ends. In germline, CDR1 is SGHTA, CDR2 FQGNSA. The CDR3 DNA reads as TGTGCCAGCAGCTTTGTAAGGCGGGCTACCGGGGAGCTGTTTTTT. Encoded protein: CASSFVRRATGELFF.